This passage covers 8 T cell receptor beta chains from one sample sequenced in a study of graft-versus-host responses after intestinal transplantation. This table comes from immunoSEQ multiplex PCR, and its TCRdb copy is limited to in-frame clones, with some not included. Here the sample spans about 36,000 clones, 94% being singletons. Antigen specificity for these receptors is unknown. Sequenced here: unstimulated CD4+ T cells sorted from spleen or lymph node cells, sampled before transplant. The receptors come from a human donor who was the organ donor for an intestinal transplant.

The gene calls are TRBV4-3 and TRBJ1-1; tentatively, D is TRBD1 (5 bases). The CDR3 length is 12 residues. Germline V gene lookup returns CDR1 LGHNA and CDR2 YSLEER. With 5 bases removed from V and 10 bases from J, the gap between germline ends came to 14 bases. CDR3 loop: CASSERGGRAFF. In nucleotides, the CDR3 is TGCGCCAGCAGCGAAAGGGGCGGGAGAGCTTTCTTT.

This sequence joins TRBV7-6 and TRBJ2-5; D not resolved. V was pared by 3 bases and J by 5 bases, with 13 bases between. From germline, CDR1 is SGHVS and CDR2 FNYEAQ. The CDR3 runs 14 residues. In nucleotides, the CDR3 is TGTGCCAGCAGCTTCCCCAACCTCGAGGAGACCCAGTACTTC. Protein: CASSFPNLEETQYF.

This chain connects TRBV11-3 to TRBJ1-2; D call uncertain. V dropped 5 bases and J dropped 1 base, with 14 bases sitting between them. Per germline, CDR1 SGHNT and CDR2 YENEEA. The CDR3 contains 15 residues. CDR3 in DNA: TGTGCCAGCAGCCCCGGACCGATCGATAACTATGGCTACACCTTC. The encoded protein is CASSPGPIDNYGYTF.

V gene TRBV7-6 combines with J gene TRBJ2-4, with no clear D. V lost 0 bases and J 1 base, leaving 4 bases between the germline ends. Germline CDR1 and CDR2: SGHVS and FNYEAQ. The CDR3 runs to 14 residues. DNA of the CDR3: TGTGCCAGCAGCTTAGCGGGGGCCAAAAACATTCAGTACTTC. It yields the protein CASSLAGAKNIQYF.

This clone was found a few times. This chain connects TRBV10-3 to TRBJ1-3; D is unclear. The germline gives CDR1 ENHRY, CDR2 SYGVKD. The V end was cut by 3 bases, the J end by 4 bases, with 10 bases between. The CDR3 has 14 amino acids. The CDR3 is CAISEVNSGNTIYF. CDR3 coding DNA: TGTGCCATCAGTGAAGTTAACAGCGGAAACACCATATATTTT.

J is TRBJ2-7 and V is TRBV5-6, with TRBD2 matching 8 bases. Trimming removed 5 bases from V and 1 base from J; junction bases left unmatched: 8. This CDR3 has 15 residues. Germline V gene lookup returns CDR1 SGHDT and CDR2 YYEEEE. The CDR3 DNA follows: TGTGCCAGCAGGACCAGCGGGGGCCTATCCTACGAGCAGTACTTC. Protein: CASRTSGGLSYEQYF.

The V call is TRBV7-2, the J call TRBJ2-1, with TRBD1 matching over 7 bases. This CDR3 region has 17 residues. The V and J ends lost 2 bases and 2 bases, in that order; junction bases with no gene match: 9. CDR1 SGHTA and CDR2 FQGNSA come from the germline V gene. CDR3 loop: CASSLRVPGTAYNEQFF. CDR3 nucleotides: TGTGCCAGCAGCTTAAGAGTTCCCGGGACAGCCTACAATGAGCAGTTCTTC.

This clone was observed once. This rearrangement joins TRBV28 to TRBJ2-7; no clear D gene. This CDR3 has 13 amino acids. Between the trimmed V and J ends, which lost 4 bases and 1 base, there was a span of 8 bases. Germline V gives CDR1 MDHEN, CDR2 SYDVKM. The CDR3 region has the DNA TGTGCCAGCAGTTCTACCGGGTCCTACGAGCAGTACTTC. Translated, it gives CASSSTGSYEQYF.